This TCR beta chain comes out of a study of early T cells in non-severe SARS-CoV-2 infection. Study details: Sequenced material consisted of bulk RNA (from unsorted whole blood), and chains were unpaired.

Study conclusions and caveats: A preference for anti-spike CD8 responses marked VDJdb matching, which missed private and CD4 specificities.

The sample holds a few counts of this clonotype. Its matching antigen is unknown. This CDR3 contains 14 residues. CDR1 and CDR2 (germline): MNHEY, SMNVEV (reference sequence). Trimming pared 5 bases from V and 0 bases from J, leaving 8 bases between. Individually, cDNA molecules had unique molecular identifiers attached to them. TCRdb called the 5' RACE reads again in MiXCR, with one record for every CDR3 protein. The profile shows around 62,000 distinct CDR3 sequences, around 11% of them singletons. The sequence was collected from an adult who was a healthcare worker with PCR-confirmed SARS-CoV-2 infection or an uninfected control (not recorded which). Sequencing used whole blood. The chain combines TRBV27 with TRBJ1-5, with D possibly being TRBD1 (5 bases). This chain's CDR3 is CASSKGDSNQPQHF. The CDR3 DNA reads TGTGCCAGCAGTAAAGGGGATAGCAATCAGCCCCAGCATTTT.